This TCR beta chain derives from a study of blood T cell repertoires in COVID-19. Study context: Whether acute or convalescent, the COVID-19 samples came from the United States, Italy and Spain.

The CDR3 runs to 13 residues. Germline V gene lookup returns CDR1 MNHEY and CDR2 SMNVEV (reference sequence). The V end was cut by 5 bases, the J end by 7 bases, with 12 bases between. Profiling relied on immunoSEQ multiplex PCR, and the TCRdb table lists in-frame clones only, not all of them. The table lists 300,000 to 400,000 clones, roughly 89% of them singletons. The chain employs TRBV27 and TRBJ2-1; the D gene is possibly TRBD2 (5 bases). This TCR was sampled from a woman aged 18-29 years who had recovered from COVID-19. Sequenced material: peripheral blood. CDR3 sequence: CASSPTGINEQFF. The CDR3 DNA is TGTGCCAGCAGTCCCACGGGGATAAATGAGCAGTTCTTC.